Listed below are T cell receptor beta chains from one sample, sequenced in a study of PD-1 blockade in classical Hodgkin lymphoma. Method: immunoSEQ multiplex PCR; TCRdb's copy keeps in-frame clones and lacks some. The table has 24,000 or so clones, 80% seen once. The material sequenced was peripheral blood mononuclear cells (PBMCs), taken before the second cycle of nivolumab. These receptors all come from a human donor with classical Hodgkin lymphoma. Each CDR3 is given with its conserved first and last residue. Fields, in order: V gene, D gene, J gene, clone size, CDR3 DNA, CDR3 protein. A D gene is named only where the DNA matches it firmly. Only some rows state a clone size, as once, few, many or a class for expanded clones.

v_call: TRBV29-1
d_call: .
j_call: TRBJ1-5
clone_size: .
cdr3_nt: TGCAGCGTTGAAGCAGGGGAGGGCAATCAGCCCCAGCATTTT
cdr3_aa: CSVEAGEGNQPQHF

v_call: TRBV28
d_call: .
j_call: TRBJ2-2
clone_size: .
cdr3_nt: TGTGCCAGCAGTGACGACACCCCCGGCGTCGGGGAGCTGTTTTTT
cdr3_aa: CASSDDTPGVGELFF

v_call: TRBV9
d_call: TRBD1
j_call: TRBJ1-2
clone_size: .
cdr3_nt: TGTGCCAGCAGCGCCCGGGACAGATATGGCTACACCTTC
cdr3_aa: CASSARDRYGYTF

v_call: TRBV5-1
d_call: .
j_call: TRBJ2-1
clone_size: .
cdr3_nt: TGCGCCAGCAGCTTGGGTAGGGGGGCCTCCTACAATGAGCAGTTCTTC
cdr3_aa: CASSLGRGASYNEQFF

v_call: TRBV30
d_call: TRBD1
j_call: TRBJ2-1
clone_size: .
cdr3_nt: TGTGCCTGCCCGGGACAGGGGGCAGCTGAGCAGTTCTTC
cdr3_aa: CACPGQGAAEQFF

v_call: TRBV19
d_call: .
j_call: TRBJ1-6
clone_size: .
cdr3_nt: TGTGCCAGTAGTAATTCGCAATCGCTCTCCTATAATTCACCCCTCCACTTT
cdr3_aa: CASSNSQSLSYNSPLHF

v_call: TRBV30
d_call: .
j_call: TRBJ1-6
clone_size: .
cdr3_nt: TGTGCCTGGAGGGGAGGCAGCGGGCCCCGAAACTATAATTCACCCCTCCACTTT
cdr3_aa: CAWRGGSGPRNYNSPLHF

v_call: TRBV20-1
d_call: .
j_call: TRBJ2-1
clone_size: .
cdr3_nt: TGCAGTGCTAGGGCTGTCAATGAGCAGTTCTTC
cdr3_aa: CSARAVNEQFF

v_call: TRBV15
d_call: .
j_call: TRBJ1-2
clone_size: .
cdr3_nt: TGTGCCACCAGCAGAGTGGAGGCGGTTAACTATGGCTACACCTTC
cdr3_aa: CATSRVEAVNYGYTF

v_call: TRBV6-5
d_call: .
j_call: TRBJ1-1
clone_size: .
cdr3_nt: TGTGCCAGCAGTTACGGAGGACCTAGACAGGCCACTGAAGCTTTCTTT
cdr3_aa: CASSYGGPRQATEAFF

v_call: TRBV19
d_call: TRBD2
j_call: TRBJ2-3
clone_size: .
cdr3_nt: TGTGCCAGTAGTAGGGGACTAGTATCAGATACGCAGTATTTT
cdr3_aa: CASSRGLVSDTQYF

v_call: TRBV7-9
d_call: TRBD2
j_call: TRBJ2-1
clone_size: .
cdr3_nt: TGTGCCAGCAGCATAGCGGGACCGTACAATGAGCAGTTCTTC
cdr3_aa: CASSIAGPYNEQFF

v_call: TRBV29-1
d_call: .
j_call: TRBJ2-5
clone_size: .
cdr3_nt: TGCAGCGCCGACCGTGGCCGACAAGAGACCCAGTACTTC
cdr3_aa: CSADRGRQETQYF

v_call: TRBV6-5
d_call: TRBD1
j_call: TRBJ1-5
clone_size: .
cdr3_nt: TGTGCCAGCAGTTGGACAGGGAGTGAAGATCAGCCCCAGCATTTT
cdr3_aa: CASSWTGSEDQPQHF

v_call: TRBV15
d_call: .
j_call: TRBJ1-2
clone_size: .
cdr3_nt: TGTGCCACCAGCAGAGAGGGGGCAGGGTATGGCTACACCTTC
cdr3_aa: CATSREGAGYGYTF

v_call: TRBV5-1
d_call: .
j_call: TRBJ2-2
clone_size: few
cdr3_nt: TGCGCCAGCACCAGGACCCAGAACACCGGGGAGCTGTTTTTT
cdr3_aa: CASTRTQNTGELFF

v_call: TRBV28
d_call: TRBD1
j_call: TRBJ1-4
clone_size: .
cdr3_nt: TGTGCCAGCAGTTTTGAGGGACAGGGTAATGAAAAACTGTTTTTT
cdr3_aa: CASSFEGQGNEKLFF

v_call: TRBV10-3
d_call: .
j_call: TRBJ2-2
clone_size: .
cdr3_nt: TGTGCCATCAGTGGAGGGGTAACCGGGGAGCTGTTTTTT
cdr3_aa: CAISGGVTGELFF

v_call: TRBV15
d_call: TRBD2
j_call: TRBJ2-2
clone_size: .
cdr3_nt: TGTGCCACCAGCAGAGATTTGCCGGGGGGGACCACCGGGGAGCTGTTTTTT
cdr3_aa: CATSRDLPGGTTGELFF

v_call: TRBV6-5
d_call: TRBD1
j_call: TRBJ1-1
clone_size: .
cdr3_nt: TGTGCCAGCAGTACTCAGCCGGGACAGGCGACCAAAGCTTTCTTT
cdr3_aa: CASSTQPGQATKAFF

v_call: TRBV6-6
d_call: .
j_call: TRBJ2-7
clone_size: once
cdr3_nt: TGTGCCAGCAGACCCCCGGGGCGGTCAGGCTACGAGCAGTACTTC
cdr3_aa: CASRPPGRSGYEQYF

v_call: TRBV13
d_call: TRBD2
j_call: TRBJ2-1
clone_size: .
cdr3_nt: TGTGCCAGCAGCTTGGCCGGGACTAGCTCCTACAATGAGCAGTTCTTC
cdr3_aa: CASSLAGTSSYNEQFF

v_call: TRBV7-8
d_call: .
j_call: TRBJ2-2
clone_size: once
cdr3_nt: TGTGCCAGCAGCTTACCGTTGGCATCGAACACCGGGGAGCTGTTTTTT
cdr3_aa: CASSLPLASNTGELFF

v_call: TRBV5-4
d_call: .
j_call: TRBJ2-5
clone_size: .
cdr3_nt: TGTGCCAGCAGCTCGAAACAGGGGAGGGAGACCCAGTACTTC
cdr3_aa: CASSSKQGRETQYF

v_call: TRBV27
d_call: TRBD1
j_call: TRBJ1-1
clone_size: .
cdr3_nt: TGTGCCAGCACCTCTAGGACAGGGGCGGAAGCTTTCTTT
cdr3_aa: CASTSRTGAEAFF

v_call: TRBV6-5
d_call: TRBD1
j_call: TRBJ2-2
clone_size: once
cdr3_nt: TGTGCCAGCAGTTTGACAGGGGGCACCGGGGAGCTGTTTTTT
cdr3_aa: CASSLTGGTGELFF

v_call: TRBV6-5
d_call: TRBD1
j_call: TRBJ1-6
clone_size: .
cdr3_nt: TGTGCCAGCAGTTACATACAGGGGGCGGGTTCACCCCTCCACTTT
cdr3_aa: CASSYIQGAGSPLHF

v_call: TRBV4-3
d_call: TRBD1
j_call: TRBJ1-6
clone_size: .
cdr3_nt: TGCGCCAGCAGCCAAGGGACAGGGGGTTCTTCACCCCTCCACTTT
cdr3_aa: CASSQGTGGSSPLHF

v_call: TRBV21-1
d_call: .
j_call: TRBJ1-1
clone_size: .
cdr3_nt: TGTGCCAGCAGCGAGAATACGGGGACAGGGGGCACTGAAGCTTTCTTT
cdr3_aa: CASSENTGTGGTEAFF

v_call: TRBV7-8
d_call: .
j_call: TRBJ2-1
clone_size: .
cdr3_nt: TGTGCCAGCCAGCTCAGACGGCAGGCGAGCTCCTACAATGAGCAGTTCTTC
cdr3_aa: CASQLRRQASSYNEQFF

v_call: TRBV7-9
d_call: .
j_call: TRBJ2-7
clone_size: medium-sized
cdr3_nt: TGTGCCAGCAGCTTAGAATGGTACGAGCAGTACTTC
cdr3_aa: CASSLEWYEQYF

v_call: TRBV6-5
d_call: .
j_call: TRBJ2-2
clone_size: .
cdr3_nt: TGTGCCAGCAGTTACTCGGGCACCGGGGAGCTGTTTTTT
cdr3_aa: CASSYSGTGELFF

v_call: TRBV30
d_call: TRBD1
j_call: TRBJ1-6
clone_size: .
cdr3_nt: TGTGCCTGGAGTCGTGATACAGGGGTGGGTCCCCTCCACTTT
cdr3_aa: CAWSRDTGVGPLHF

v_call: TRBV6-1
d_call: .
j_call: TRBJ2-5
clone_size: .
cdr3_nt: TGTGCCAGCAGTTACGGGGAGACCCAGTACTTC
cdr3_aa: CASSYGETQYF

v_call: TRBV10-3
d_call: TRBD1
j_call: TRBJ2-5
clone_size: .
cdr3_nt: TGTGCCATCAGTGACCTAACAGGGGAGGAGACCCAGTACTTC
cdr3_aa: CAISDLTGEETQYF

v_call: TRBV4-3
d_call: .
j_call: TRBJ2-1
clone_size: .
cdr3_nt: TGCGCCAGCAGCCATAACAGGGTTTGGAATGAGCAGTTCTTC
cdr3_aa: CASSHNRVWNEQFF

v_call: TRBV6-1
d_call: .
j_call: TRBJ1-5
clone_size: few
cdr3_nt: TGTGCCAGCAGTGAAAGTGGGGCCGGCTATAGTGGCAATCAGCCCCAGCATTTT
cdr3_aa: CASSESGAGYSGNQPQHF

v_call: TRBV1
d_call: .
j_call: TRBJ1-4
clone_size: .
cdr3_nt: TGCACCAGCAGCCAACCCAATGAAAAACTGTTTTTT
cdr3_aa: CTSSQPNEKLFF

v_call: TRBV6-5
d_call: TRBD1
j_call: TRBJ2-1
clone_size: once
cdr3_nt: TGTGCCAGCAGGACAGGGACAAACGCCTACAATGAGCAGTTCTTC
cdr3_aa: CASRTGTNAYNEQFF

v_call: TRBV10-3
d_call: .
j_call: TRBJ1-5
clone_size: .
cdr3_nt: TGTGCCATCAGTGATAGGGAGGGGAACCGTAATCAGCCCCAGCATTTT
cdr3_aa: CAISDREGNRNQPQHF

v_call: TRBV18
d_call: .
j_call: TRBJ2-7
clone_size: .
cdr3_nt: TGTGCCAGCTCACATCGATATGATCCCTCCTACGAGCAGTACTTC
cdr3_aa: CASSHRYDPSYEQYF

v_call: TRBV30
d_call: .
j_call: TRBJ2-4
clone_size: .
cdr3_nt: TGTGCCTGGAGTAGTGGGTCCCAAGCCAAAAACATTCAGTACTTC
cdr3_aa: CAWSSGSQAKNIQYF

v_call: TRBV2
d_call: TRBD2
j_call: TRBJ2-1
clone_size: .
cdr3_nt: TGTGCCAGCAGTGAAGAGGCGGGGGGGCGTAGTGAGCAGTTCTTC
cdr3_aa: CASSEEAGGRSEQFF

v_call: TRBV27
d_call: TRBD1
j_call: TRBJ1-1
clone_size: .
cdr3_nt: TGTGCCAGCAGTGCGCGACAGGGAGTTCGCGGGCCGAACACTGAAGCTTTCTTT
cdr3_aa: CASSARQGVRGPNTEAFF

v_call: TRBV5-6
d_call: .
j_call: TRBJ2-7
clone_size: .
cdr3_nt: TGTGCCAGCAGCAGGGCCACCGGGCACTACGAGCAGTACTTC
cdr3_aa: CASSRATGHYEQYF

v_call: TRBV5-1
d_call: .
j_call: TRBJ1-1
clone_size: few
cdr3_nt: TGCGCCAGCACCCCTGTCCCGGATCTCGTACGGAACACTGAAGCTTTCTTT
cdr3_aa: CASTPVPDLVRNTEAFF

v_call: TRBV5-6
d_call: .
j_call: TRBJ2-1
clone_size: .
cdr3_nt: TGTGCCAGCAGCTTAACAGGGCTGAGAAATGAGCAGTTCTTC
cdr3_aa: CASSLTGLRNEQFF

v_call: TRBV5-8
d_call: .
j_call: TRBJ2-1
clone_size: .
cdr3_nt: TGTGCCAGCAGCCACTCGGTGGCCCTCTCCTACAATGAGCAGTTCTTC
cdr3_aa: CASSHSVALSYNEQFF